This TCR beta chain was sequenced in a study of tumor-infiltrating lymphocytes in primary liver carcinoma. Whole-study findings and limits: Blood had a significantly lower top-250-clone fraction than tumors did (p = 0.039).

The CDR3 totals 17 residues. Germline V gene data show CDR1 as SGHNT and CDR2 as YYREEE (reference sequence). Trimming cost V 6 bases and J 8 bases, with 27 bases left between them. Without any cell sorting, roughly 20-30 mg of bulk tissue yielded co-extracted RNA and DNA. Points on this clonotype: Its matching antigen is unknown.

Starting from around 0.45 ug of total RNA, TCR beta cDNA was produced with a primer in the constant region. Library construction for TCR beta comprised three nested multiplex PCR rounds performed with slightly modified ARM-PCR. A C-beta reverse primer was combined with TRBV1-TRBV30 forward primers in the first two PCR rounds, and each round had about 10 cycles. Using its own MiXCR run on the multiplex PCR reads, TCRdb lists one record per CDR3 protein. Among approximately 47,000 distinct CDR3 sequences, over 65% were seen once, and the ten largest hold around 30%. The chain links TRBV5-4 to TRBJ2-1; a weak D match, TRBD1 (6 bases). This TCR was recovered from a man aged 40-55 years with primary liver carcinoma and hepatitis B virus infection. The sequenced material came from liver tumor tissue from sampling region 3. Subset of the sample: tumor region T3, left-lateral pole. CDR3 sequence: CASTRGGTGCAADEQFF. Written as DNA, the CDR3 is TGTGCCAGCACTCGTGGGGGCACCGGCTGCGCAGCCGATGAGCAGTTCTTC.